The sample holds many counts of the clone carrying this T cell receptor (beta chain). The antigen is undetermined. The sample originates from a study of T cells in Graves' hyperthyroidism and ophthalmopathy. General study findings and limits: Researchers found most expanded thyroid clonotypes above 0.001 in blood as well.

Uncontrolled infections, other autoimmune diseases, pregnancy or lactation led to exclusion of patients. For the diagnoses, clinical symptoms, serum thyroxine and TRAb, thyroid ultrasound and orbital computed tomography were used. A roughly 9.7 ml volume of fresh peripheral blood provided the PBMCs. Using RNA transcripts as the source, TCR beta CDR3 regions were amplified. A set of HTBI primers served as the primers for a first-round RT-PCR of the TCR CDR3. TCRdb processed the multiplex PCR reads anew with MiXCR; each CDR3 protein has one entry. This table has fewer than 750,000 distinct CDR3 sequences, roughly 14% appearing once. With 3 bases removed from V and 4 bases from J, the gap between germline ends came to 16 bases. Germline V gene lookup returns CDR1 LNHDA and CDR2 SQIVND (reference sequence). The CDR3 is made up of 15 amino acids.

The material sequenced was blood. This sequence joins TRBV19 and TRBJ2-7, with D possibly being TRBD2 (6 bases). This clonotype was sampled from a woman in her forties with Graves' ophthalmopathy. Here the CDR3 reads CASSMTGDRWYEQYF. The CDR3 DNA reads as TGTGCCAGTAGTATGACGGGGGATAGATGGTACGAGCAGTACTTC.